These 10 T cell receptor beta chains originate from one sample sequenced in a study of shared clonotypes between healthy human individuals. Clones were read by immunoSEQ multiplex PCR, and TCRdb kept only the in-frame ones, dropping some. The data show 950,000 to 1,300,000 clones, with around 74% seen just once and about 1.5% held by the top ten. Sequencing was carried out using memory CD4+ T cells sorted from blood. Subset given: CD45RA-negative fraction. These receptors were collected from a young man in good health.

The rearrangement uses TRBV2 and TRBJ1-2; D not certain. Trimming took 6 bases from V and 2 from J, leaving 10 bases between them. This CDR3 comprises 13 residues. The germline CDR1 and CDR2 sequences are SNHLY and FYNNEI. In DNA, the CDR3 is TGTGCCAGCAGCCGGACGGTGAACTATGGCTACACCTTC. Translation: CASSRTVNYGYTF.

The CDR3 DNA reads as TGCGCCAGCAGCTACCCTGTCCTCCATCCGAATGCAGTCTACAATGAGCAGTTCTTC. Translation: CASSYPVLHPNAVYNEQFF. The chain links TRBV5-1 to TRBJ2-1, with D unclear. This CDR3 comprises 19 residues. Germline-derived CDR1 and CDR2 are SGHRS and YFSETQ. V was pared by 3 bases and J by 3 bases, with 25 bases between.

This chain links TRBV5-1 with TRBJ1-5; tentative D call: TRBD1 (5 bases). The CDR3 totals 14 residues. The germline V gene has CDR1 SGHRS and CDR2 YFSETQ. Trimming took off 0 bases at V and 10 bases at J, with 14 bases between the two ends. CDR3 DNA: TGCGCCAGCAGCTTGGGCCAGGGTGGCGGACCCCAGCATTTT. It is translated as CASSLGQGGGPQHF.

The chain is built from TRBV27 and TRBJ2-1; no definite D call. The CDR3 loop spans 15 amino acids. V lost 5 bases to trimming and J lost 8 bases, with 19 bases between them. Germline V gives CDR1 MNHEY, CDR2 SMNVEV (reference sequence). The DNA for the CDR3 is TGTGCCAGCAGTCCAGACCCTACTCTAACGGATGAGCAGTTCTTC. It specifies CASSPDPTLTDEQFF.

The rearrangement links TRBV4-3 to TRBJ2-1; 7 bases are shared with TRBD1. This CDR3 region has 16 residues. V gave up 1 base and J gave up 12 bases; unmatched junction bases: 15. From germline, CDR1 is LGHNA and CDR2 YSLEER. CDR3 coding DNA: TGCGCCAGCAGCCAAGGTCGTGGACAGGCTAGGTTGCTGCAGTTCTTC. It specifies CASSQGRGQARLLQFF.

The gene calls are TRBV28 and TRBJ2-1, with 8 bases that match TRBD2. The J segment lost 0 bases and the V segment lost 11 bases, leaving 6 bases of the junction unmatched. Germline V gene lookup returns CDR1 MDHEN and CDR2 SYDVKM. CDR3 length: 14 residues. CDR3 DNA sequence: TGTGCCGCCATAGCGGGGAGCTCCTACAATGAGCAGTTCTTC. It translates to CAAIAGSSYNEQFF.

Concerning this clone itself: The same CDR3 is also encoded by other DNA sequences in this sample. V and J are TRBV18 and TRBJ1-6; 8 bases line up with TRBD1. The CDR3 spans 14 residues. Per the germline V gene, CDR1 is KGHSH and CDR2 is LQKENI. J gave up 9 bases and V 3 bases, and 4 bases lay outside the gene matches. The CDR3 here is CASSPGQGRSPLHF. CDR3 nucleotide sequence: TGTGCCAGCTCACCCGGACAGGGTCGTTCACCCCTCCACTTT.

The CDR3 sequence is CAGRDHNEKLFF. The CDR3 bases are TGTGCCGGTCGGGACCACAATGAAAAACTGTTTTTT. The chain uses TRBV2 and TRBJ1-4, with D possibly matching TRBD1 (5 bases). V was cut by 11 bases and J by 5 bases, with 12 bases left in between. CDR1 is SNHLY, CDR2 FYNNEI, per germline. The CDR3 spans 12 residues.

This chain joins TRBV9 and TRBJ1-6, with 10 bases matching TRBD1. CDR1 SGDLS and CDR2 YYNGEE come from the germline V gene. The CDR3 loop spans 15 amino acids. Trimming at V came to 4 bases and at J to 10 bases, leaving 8 bases not matched to a gene. CDR3 sequence: CASSPRQGAESPLHF. The CDR3 DNA is TGTGCCAGCAGCCCACGACAGGGGGCAGAATCACCCCTCCACTTT. Complete variable domain (other parts from reference TRBV9 and TRBJ1-6): DSGVTQTPKHLITATGQRVTLRCSPRSGDLSVYWYQQSLDQGLQFLIQYYNGEERAKGNILERFSAQQFPDLHSELNLSSLELGDSALYFCASSPRQGAESPLHFGNGTRLTVT.

The chain combines TRBV5-5 with TRBJ1-3; D is uncertain. V lost 2 bases to trimming and J lost 4 bases, with 10 bases between them. The V gene's germline CDR1 is SGHKS and CDR2 YYEKEE (reference sequence). The CDR3 has 14 amino acids. The CDR3 is CASSFAASGNTIYF. The CDR3 DNA is TGTGCCAGCAGCTTCGCAGCCAGCGGAAACACCATATATTTT.